The 9 T cell receptor beta chains given below trace back to one sample, sequenced in a study of T cell responses to AZD1222 COVID-19 vaccine. Assay: immunoSEQ multiplex PCR; the TCRdb copy retains only in-frame clones and omits some. The repertoire has roughly 120,000 clones, 80% to 90% of them found once; the top ten carry approximately 19%. The sample in question was peripheral blood, obtained on day 0 of MenACWY control vaccination. Every receptor here comes from an adult in good health.

The chain carries TRBV11-1 and TRBJ2-1; D may be TRBD1 or TRBD2 (6 bases each). Per the germline V gene, CDR1 is SGHAT and CDR2 is FQDESV (reference sequence). The CDR3 covers 14 residues. Trimming removed 6 bases from V and 1 base from J, with 10 bases in between. The CDR3 region is CASSRGLSYNEQFF. In nucleotides, the CDR3 is TGTGCCAGCAGTCGGGGGCTGTCCTACAATGAGCAGTTCTTC.

The chain joins TRBV28 to TRBJ1-6, with 10 bases lining up with TRBD1. The V segment lost 8 bases and the J segment 10 bases; nucleotides outside the gene matches: 8. Germline CDR1 reads MDHEN; CDR2 reads SYDVKM. The CDR3 loop spans 14 amino acids. The CDR3 DNA follows: TGTGCCAGCGATAGACAGGGGGCAATCTCACCCCTCCACTTT. Its protein product is CASDRQGAISPLHF.

The J gene is TRBJ2-7, the V gene TRBV5-5; 7 bases are a match to TRBD2. CDR1 and CDR2 (germline): SGHKS, YYEKEE (reference sequence). CDR3 length equals 16 residues. Trimming removed 4 bases from V and 0 bases from J; junction bases left unmatched: 10. CDR3 in amino acids: CASSAQGGTISYEQYF. The CDR3 DNA reads TGTGCCAGCAGCGCCCAAGGTGGGACTATCTCCTACGAGCAGTACTTC.

The J gene is TRBJ1-5, the V gene TRBV24-1; D gene ambiguous. Trimming removed 5 bases from V and 2 bases from J, with 9 bases in between. In germline, CDR1 is KGHDR, CDR2 SFDVKD. CDR3 size: 14 residues. CDR3 bases: TGTGCCACCAGTGGTGCACACGGCAATCAGCCCCAGCATTTT. Encoded protein: CATSGAHGNQPQHF.

Notes on this clone: Mismatch with germline at one junction end may stem from a read error. The chain carries TRBV28 and TRBJ1-4; 7 bases match TRBD1. CDR1 and CDR2 from the germline V gene are MDHEN and SYDVKM. This CDR3 is built from 12 residues. The DNA for the CDR3 is TGTGCCAGCAGTTTAACGCAGAAGGGGGCCCTTTTT. It translates to CASSLTQKGALF.

J is TRBJ2-7 and V is TRBV19; maybe TRBD2 (6 bases). V was cut by 5 bases and J by 2 bases, with 16 bases left in between. CDR3 size: 15 residues. Per the germline V gene, CDR1 is LNHDA and CDR2 is SQIVND (reference sequence). The CDR3 DNA sequence: TGTGCCAGTAGTGGCCTGAGCGGAGGGGCCTACGAGCAGTACTTC. It codes for CASSGLSGGAYEQYF.

This chain connects TRBV30 to TRBJ1-1; D unresolved. Between the trimmed V and J ends, which lost 5 bases and 1 base, there was a span of 11 bases. CDR3 length: 13 residues. Germline V gene sequence: CDR1 GTSNPN, CDR2 SVGIG (reference sequence). CDR3 nucleotides: TGTGCCTGGGGGTGGGGTACGAACACTGAAGCTTTCTTT. This gives the protein CAWGWGTNTEAFF.

This chain joins TRBV28 and TRBJ1-6; 11 bases agree with TRBD1. Unmatched junction bases numbered 12, after V lost 6 bases and J lost 5 bases. Germline-derived CDR1 and CDR2 are MDHEN and SYDVKM. The CDR3 loop spans 18 amino acids. The chain's CDR3 is CASRRDRGVSGHNSPLHF. CDR3 DNA sequence: TGTGCCAGCAGGCGGGACAGGGGGGTTTCAGGCCATAATTCACCCCTCCACTTT.

The rearrangement uses TRBV3-1 (or the pseudogene TRBV3-2) and TRBJ2-1, with D perhaps given as TRBD1 or TRBD2 (5 bases each). CDR3 length: 15 residues. The V gene lost 1 base and the J gene lost 6 bases, with 13 bases spanning the gap. Germline V lookup: CDR1 LGHDT, CDR2 YNNKEL (reference sequence). The CDR3 here is CASSQGTGTFNEQFF. The CDR3 DNA sequence: TGTGCCAGCAGCCAAGGTACTGGGACCTTCAATGAGCAGTTCTTC.